This T cell receptor beta chain was recorded in a study of cytomegalovirus exposure and HLA in healthy donors. Study results and limitations: Earlier analysis looked at TCR beta V segments, and most were productive about 87% or about 30% of the time.

This clone has just one count. Its antigen is unknown. Germline V gene sequence: CDR1 MGHDK, CDR2 SYGVNS. V shed 4 bases, J shed 5 bases, and the junction held 9 bases outside the gene matches. The CDR3 is 16 amino acids. Primers: 60 Vbeta forward and 13 Jbeta reverse. Some clones are missing from TCRdb's copy, which holds only in-frame ones; the method was immunoSEQ multiplex PCR. The data show under 200,000 clones, 70% to 90% seen once. The sequenced material came from PBMCs. The chain couples TRBV25-1 to TRBJ2-5, with 11 nucleotides matching TRBD2. This TCR was recovered from a man between 18 and 35 years old in good health and CMV-seropositive. CDR3 DNA sequence: TGTGCCAGCAGTGGCCTAGCGGGGGGTCGGAGGGAGACCCAGTACTTC. Translated, it gives CASSGLAGGRRETQYF.